This T cell receptor beta chain is drawn from a study of blood T cells in healthy people across ages. It was with a sample-barcoded 5' primer and a J-beta primer mix that a second PCR of roughly 6 to 12 cycles was run. Each sample provided no less than 2.5 million CDR3-containing paired-end reads. MiXCR, run by TCRdb on the 5' RACE reads, gives a single entry per CDR3 protein. The data show about 540,000 distinct CDR3 sequences, about 25% seen once. As regards this clonotype: Its target is unknown.

The study's findings and limits: Strong correlation was found linking TCR beta diversity to naive T cell percentage.

Germline CDR1 is KGHSH and CDR2 is LQKENI. The CDR3 loop spans 15 amino acids. These data were also reused for a study on T cells of mothers and their children.

This sequence joins TRBV18 and TRBJ2-5; tentatively, D is TRBD1 (5 bases). The J call may be mistaken, given a closer DNA end match to TRBJ2-7. The sequenced sample was blood. The sequence was obtained from a boy aged 5-17 years in good health. The CDR3 region is CASSPQKGLRPEQYF. The CDR3 nucleotides read TGTGCCAGCTCACCACAGAAGGGGTTACGTCCCGAGCAGTACTTC.